The next 9 T cell receptor beta chains were all read from a single sample in a study of T cell responses to AZD1222 COVID-19 vaccine. Profiled with immunoSEQ multiplex PCR; TCRdb holds only in-frame clones, not every one. The table records about 120,000 clones, about 91% of them present only once. The sequencing used peripheral blood, collected on day 0 of AZD1222 vaccination. The source of these receptors is an adult in good health.

This clone has a handful of counts. The chain combines TRBV7-8 with TRBJ1-1; D ambiguous. Trimming shortened V by 2 bases and J by 1 base, and 8 bases separated the two germline ends. The germline gives CDR1 SGHVS, CDR2 FQNEAQ. The CDR3 extends over 14 amino acids. The CDR3 nucleotides read TGTGCCAGCAGCTTACCGGGCGGGAACACTGAAGCTTTCTTT. Protein: CASSLPGGNTEAFF.

In its sample, this clone was seen a few times. The gene calls are TRBV7-3 and TRBJ2-3; possible D gene TRBD2, 5 bases. From germline, CDR1 is SGHTA and CDR2 FQGTGA. The CDR3 spans 15 residues. V was clipped by 5 bases and J by 0 bases, with 12 bases between them. CDR3 sequence (DNA): TGTGCCAGCAGCGTGACCCAGCGGAGCACAGATACGCAGTATTTT. Protein: CASSVTQRSTDTQYF.

V is TRBV6-1 and J is TRBJ1-2; the D is unclear. The CDR3 has 12 amino acids. The germline V gene encodes CDR1 MNHNS and CDR2 SASEGT. The V end was cut by 8 bases, the J end by 0 bases, with 7 bases between. CDR3 sequence reads: CASGGANYGYTF. The CDR3 DNA reads as TGTGCCAGCGGCGGTGCTAACTATGGCTACACCTTC.

V usage is TRBV5-1 and J usage is TRBJ2-5; D might be TRBD1 or TRBD2, each matching 5 bases. Germline V gives CDR1 SGHRS, CDR2 YFSETQ. CDR3 length: 13 amino acids. V dropped 1 base and J dropped 5 bases, with 9 bases sitting between them. The chain's CDR3 is CASSLTREETQYF. CDR3 coding DNA: TGCGCCAGCAGCTTGACCAGGGAGGAGACCCAGTACTTC.

The V call is TRBV9, the J call TRBJ2-3; 8 positions agree with TRBD1. With V trimmed by 4 bases and J by 3 bases, 10 bases remained unmatched. The CDR3 extends over 16 amino acids. Germline V gives CDR1 SGDLS, CDR2 YYNGEE. CDR3 nucleotide sequence: TGTGCCAGCAGCCAGCACGGACAGGGTGTAACAGATACGCAGTATTTT. This gives the protein CASSQHGQGVTDTQYF.

J is TRBJ1-1 and V is TRBV6-1, with 7 nucleotides matching TRBD1. CDR3 size: 17 residues. CDR1 and CDR2 (germline): MNHNS, SASEGT. V lost 1 base and J lost 1; bases outside the gene matches: 9. The CDR3 sequence is CASSEDLVTGPNTEAFF. As DNA, the CDR3 is TGTGCCAGCAGTGAAGATTTGGTGACAGGGCCGAACACTGAAGCTTTCTTT.

This clone was detected once. The V and J genes are TRBV5-1 and TRBJ1-1; the match to TRBD1 covers 8 bases. This CDR3 contains 15 residues. Germline CDR1 is SGHRS and CDR2 is YFSETQ. V lost 5 bases and J lost 1; bases outside the gene matches: 7. The CDR3 is CASRSGTGSNTEAFF. DNA for the CDR3: TGCGCCAGCAGGTCCGGGACAGGCTCGAACACTGAAGCTTTCTTT.

The V call is TRBV10-3, the J call TRBJ2-3; D possibly corresponds to TRBD2 (6 bases). Per the germline V gene, CDR1 is ENHRY and CDR2 is SYGVKD. Trimming removed 5 bases at V and 0 bases at J, with 9 bases between. The CDR3 has 14 residues. CDR3 loop: CAISLSGSTDTQYF. The CDR3 DNA reads TGTGCCATCAGTCTCAGCGGGAGCACAGATACGCAGTATTTT.

The V call is TRBV7-3, the J call TRBJ1-1, with a weak D call TRBD1 (5 bases). Germline values: CDR1 SGHTA, CDR2 FQGTGA. V was trimmed by 5 bases and J by 0 bases, leaving 13 bases between them. The CDR3 is 15 amino acids. The CDR3 spells CASSANSGMNTEAFF. The CDR3 DNA reads TGTGCCAGCAGCGCAAACTCAGGGATGAACACTGAAGCTTTCTTT.